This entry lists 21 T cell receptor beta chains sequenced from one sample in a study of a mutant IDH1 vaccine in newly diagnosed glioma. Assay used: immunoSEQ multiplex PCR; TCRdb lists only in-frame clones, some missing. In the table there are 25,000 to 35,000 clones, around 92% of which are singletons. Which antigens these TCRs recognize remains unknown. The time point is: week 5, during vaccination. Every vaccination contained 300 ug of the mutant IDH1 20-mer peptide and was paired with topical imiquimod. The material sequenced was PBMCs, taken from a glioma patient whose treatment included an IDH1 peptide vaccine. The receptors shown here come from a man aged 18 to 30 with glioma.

The CDR3 loop reads CASSPAGNQPQHF. Written as DNA, the CDR3 is TGTGCCAGCTCCCCAGCGGGGAATCAGCCCCAGCATTTT. The chain uses TRBV18 and TRBJ1-5, with unresolved D. The V gene lost 6 bases and the J gene lost 4 bases, with 10 bases spanning the gap. The germline CDR1 and CDR2 sequences are KGHSH and LQKENI. The CDR3 runs 13 residues.

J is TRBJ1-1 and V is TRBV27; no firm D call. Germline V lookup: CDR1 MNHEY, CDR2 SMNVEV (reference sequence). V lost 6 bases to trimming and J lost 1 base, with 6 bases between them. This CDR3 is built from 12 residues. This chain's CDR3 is CASRTPNTEAFF. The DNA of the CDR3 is TGTGCCAGCAGGACACCGAACACTGAAGCTTTCTTT.

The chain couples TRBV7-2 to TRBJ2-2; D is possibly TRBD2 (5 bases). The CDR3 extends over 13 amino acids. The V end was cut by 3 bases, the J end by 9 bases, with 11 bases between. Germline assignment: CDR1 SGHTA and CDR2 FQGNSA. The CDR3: CASSFEAVWELFF. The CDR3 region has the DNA TGTGCCAGCAGCTTTGAAGCGGTGTGGGAGCTGTTTTTT.

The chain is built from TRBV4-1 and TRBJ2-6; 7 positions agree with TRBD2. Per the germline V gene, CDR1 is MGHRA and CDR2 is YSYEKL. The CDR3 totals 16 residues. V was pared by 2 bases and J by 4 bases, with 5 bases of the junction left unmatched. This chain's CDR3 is CASSQFGGSGANVLTF. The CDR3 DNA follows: TGCGCCAGCAGCCAATTCGGGGGGAGCGGGGCCAACGTCCTGACTTTC.

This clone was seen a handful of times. The DNA of the CDR3 is TGTGCCAGCAGTTTAGCAGGGGCGCGACCCCAGCATTTT. Translation gives CASSLAGARPQHF. The chain uses TRBV27 and TRBJ1-5; weak D call: TRBD1 (6 bases). V lost 2 bases, J lost 10 bases, and 12 bases lay in between. The CDR3 contains 13 residues. CDR1 is MNHEY and CDR2 is SMNVEV in the germline V gene (reference sequence).

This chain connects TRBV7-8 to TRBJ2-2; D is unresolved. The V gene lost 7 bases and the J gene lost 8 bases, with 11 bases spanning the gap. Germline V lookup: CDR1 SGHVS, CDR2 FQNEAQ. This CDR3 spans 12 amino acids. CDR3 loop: CASTPSRGELFF. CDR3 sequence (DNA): TGTGCCAGCACCCCGAGTAGGGGGGAGCTGTTTTTT.

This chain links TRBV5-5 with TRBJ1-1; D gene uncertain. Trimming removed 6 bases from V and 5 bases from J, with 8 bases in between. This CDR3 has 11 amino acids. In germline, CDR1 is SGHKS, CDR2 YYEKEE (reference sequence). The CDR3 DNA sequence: TGTGCCAGCACGGGTTTAACTGAAGCTTTCTTT. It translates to CASTGLTEAFF.

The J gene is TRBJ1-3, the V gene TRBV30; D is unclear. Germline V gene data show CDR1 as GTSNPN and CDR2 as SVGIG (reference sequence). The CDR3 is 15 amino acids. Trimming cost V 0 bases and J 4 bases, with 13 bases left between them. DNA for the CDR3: TGTGCCTGGAGTGTAAGGCTGGTAGCGGGAAACACCATATATTTT. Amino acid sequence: CAWSVRLVAGNTIYF.

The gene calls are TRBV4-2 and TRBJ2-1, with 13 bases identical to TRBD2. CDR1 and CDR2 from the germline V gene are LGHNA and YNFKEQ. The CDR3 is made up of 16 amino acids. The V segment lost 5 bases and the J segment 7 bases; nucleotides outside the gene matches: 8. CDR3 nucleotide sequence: TGTGCCAGCAGCTCGCGGACTAGCGGGAGCGGGAATGAGCAGTTCTTC. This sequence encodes CASSSRTSGSGNEQFF.

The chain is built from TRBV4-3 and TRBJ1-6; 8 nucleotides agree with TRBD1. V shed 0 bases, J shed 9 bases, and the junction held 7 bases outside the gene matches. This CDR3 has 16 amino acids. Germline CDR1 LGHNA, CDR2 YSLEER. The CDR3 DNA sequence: TGCGCCAGCAGCCAAGAGGGGGCAGGGGGCATTTCACCCCTCCACTTT. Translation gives CASSQEGAGGISPLHF.

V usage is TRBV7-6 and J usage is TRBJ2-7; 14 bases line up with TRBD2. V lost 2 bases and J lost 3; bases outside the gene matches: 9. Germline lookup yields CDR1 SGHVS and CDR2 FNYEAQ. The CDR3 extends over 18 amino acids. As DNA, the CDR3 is TGTGCCAGCAGCTTATTATCGGGACTAGCGGGGGAGGGCTACGAGCAGTACTTC. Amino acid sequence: CASSLLSGLAGEGYEQYF.

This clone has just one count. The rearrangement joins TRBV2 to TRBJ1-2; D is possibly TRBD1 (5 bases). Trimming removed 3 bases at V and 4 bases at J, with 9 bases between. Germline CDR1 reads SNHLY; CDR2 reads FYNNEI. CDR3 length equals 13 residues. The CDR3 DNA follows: TGTGCCAGCAGTGAGGGGCGGGGCTATGGCTACACCTTC. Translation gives CASSEGRGYGYTF. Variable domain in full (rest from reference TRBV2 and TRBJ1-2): EPEVTQTPSHQVTQMGQEVILRCVPISNHLYFYWYRQILGQKVEFLVSFYNNEISEKSEIFDDQFSVERPDGSNFTLKIRSTKLEDSAMYFCASSEGRGYGYTFGSGTRLTVV.

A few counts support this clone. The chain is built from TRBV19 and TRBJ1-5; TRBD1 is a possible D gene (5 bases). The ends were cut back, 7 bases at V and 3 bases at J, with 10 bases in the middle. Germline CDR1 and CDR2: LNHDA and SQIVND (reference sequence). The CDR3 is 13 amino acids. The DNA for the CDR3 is TGTGCCAGTATCGGAGGGGTCAATCAGCCCCAGCATTTT. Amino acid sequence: CASIGGVNQPQHF. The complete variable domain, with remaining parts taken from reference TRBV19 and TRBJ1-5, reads DGGITQSPKYLFRKEGQNVTLSCEQNLNHDAMYWYRQDPGQGLRLIYYSQIVNDFQKGDIAEGYSVSREKKESFPLTVTSAQKNPTAFYLCASIGGVNQPQHFGDGTRLSIL.

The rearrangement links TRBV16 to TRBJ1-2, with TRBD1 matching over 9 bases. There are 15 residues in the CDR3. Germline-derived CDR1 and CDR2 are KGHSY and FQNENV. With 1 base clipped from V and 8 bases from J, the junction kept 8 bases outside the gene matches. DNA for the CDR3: TGTGCCAGCAGCCAATTTGGGGGACAGGGCGAAGGCTACACCTTC. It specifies CASSQFGGQGEGYTF.

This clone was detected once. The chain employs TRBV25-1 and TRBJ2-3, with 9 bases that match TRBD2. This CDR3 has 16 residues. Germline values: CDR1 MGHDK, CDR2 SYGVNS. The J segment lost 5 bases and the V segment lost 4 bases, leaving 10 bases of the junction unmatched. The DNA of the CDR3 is TGTGCCAGCAGTGTATACGCGGGAGGGCCGGGAGATACGCAGTATTTT. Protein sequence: CASSVYAGGPGDTQYF.

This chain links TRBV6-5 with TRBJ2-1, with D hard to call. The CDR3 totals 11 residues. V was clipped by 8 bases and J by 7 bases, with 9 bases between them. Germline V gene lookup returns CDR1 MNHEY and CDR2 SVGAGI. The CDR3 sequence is CASGPLNEQFF. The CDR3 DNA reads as TGTGCCAGCGGCCCCCTTAATGAGCAGTTCTTC.

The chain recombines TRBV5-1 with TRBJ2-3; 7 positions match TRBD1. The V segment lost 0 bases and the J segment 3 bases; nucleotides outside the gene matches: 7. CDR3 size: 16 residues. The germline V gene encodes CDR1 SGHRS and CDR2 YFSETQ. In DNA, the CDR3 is TGCGCCAGCAGCTTGGATCGGCAGGGGGTGACAGATACGCAGTATTTT. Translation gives CASSLDRQGVTDTQYF.

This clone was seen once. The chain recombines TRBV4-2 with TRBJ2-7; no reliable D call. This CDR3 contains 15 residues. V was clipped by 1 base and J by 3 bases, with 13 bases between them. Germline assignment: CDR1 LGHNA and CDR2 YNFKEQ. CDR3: CASSQGRDSLYEQYF. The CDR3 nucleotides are TGTGCCAGCAGCCAAGGCAGAGACTCTCTCTACGAGCAGTACTTC.

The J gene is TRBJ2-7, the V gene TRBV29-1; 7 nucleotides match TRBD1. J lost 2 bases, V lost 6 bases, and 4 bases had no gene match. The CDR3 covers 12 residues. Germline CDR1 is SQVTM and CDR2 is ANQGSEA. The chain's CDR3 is CSVTGTAYEQYF. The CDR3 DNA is TGCAGCGTGACAGGGACGGCCTACGAGCAGTACTTC.

The CDR3 here is CASSFHSGTGEREQYF. DNA of the CDR3: TGTGCCAGCAGTTTCCACAGCGGGACAGGGGAGCGCGAGCAGTACTTC. V is TRBV28 and J is TRBJ2-7, with 10 positions matching TRBD1. Germline values: CDR1 MDHEN, CDR2 SYDVKM. The CDR3 length is 16 residues. J was trimmed by 6 bases and V by 3 bases; bases with no gene match: 11.

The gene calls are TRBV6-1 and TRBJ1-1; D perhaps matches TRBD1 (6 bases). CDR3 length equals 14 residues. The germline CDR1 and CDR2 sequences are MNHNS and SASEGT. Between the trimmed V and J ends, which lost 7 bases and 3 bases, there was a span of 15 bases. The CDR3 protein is CASTRGGLDTEAFF. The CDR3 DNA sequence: TGTGCCAGCACCCGAGGGGGGTTGGACACTGAAGCTTTCTTT.